The 26 T cell receptor beta chains below all came from one sample that was sequenced in a study of graft-versus-host responses after intestinal transplantation. Clones were read by immunoSEQ multiplex PCR, and TCRdb kept only the in-frame ones, dropping some. The data show around 21,000 clones, with roughly 30% seen just once and about 9.2% held by the top ten. Irradiated, violet-dye-labeled stimulator cells, some 200,000 in number, were plated with some 200,000 CFSE-labeled responder cells. The sample here was alloreactive CD8+ T cells from a mixed lymphocyte reaction culture, taken before intestinal transplant. Indicated subset: CFSE-low proliferating T cells sorted from approximately 6-day pre-transplant mixed lymphocyte reaction (GvH or HvG direction). The receptors derive from a human patient who received an intestinal transplant.

This clone was observed a few times. The V call is TRBV15, the J call TRBJ2-1, with 8 positions matching TRBD2. CDR1 is LNHNV and CDR2 is YYDKDF in the germline V gene (reference sequence). The CDR3 is 16 amino acids. Trimming cost V 1 base and J 2 bases; bases outside gene matches: 4. The CDR3 DNA is TGTGCCACCAGCAGAGGACGGGAGGGGGCCTACAATGAGCAGTTCTTC. Protein: CATSRGREGAYNEQFF.

The rearrangement links TRBV7-2 to TRBJ1-6, with a weak D call TRBD1 (6 bases). This CDR3 contains 12 residues. V lost 5 bases and J lost 14, with 13 bases in between. CDR1 SGHTA and CDR2 FQGNSA come from the germline V gene. CDR3 region: CASSPWEGALHF. As DNA, the CDR3 is TGTGCCAGCAGCCCGTGGGAGGGGGCCCTCCACTTT.

This clone was detected a few times. V and J are TRBV11-2 and TRBJ2-5, with TRBD2 identical over 10 bases. Trimming removed 0 bases from V and 5 bases from J; junction bases left unmatched: 9. The CDR3 totals 17 residues. From germline, CDR1 is SGHAT and CDR2 FQNNGV. The CDR3 sequence is CASSLDDQAGGEETQYF. CDR3 DNA sequence: TGTGCCAGCAGCTTAGATGATCAAGCGGGGGGGGAGGAGACCCAGTACTTC.

By its share, this clone is medium-sized. This chain links TRBV25-1 with TRBJ2-7, with unresolved D. The V end lost 4 bases, the J end lost 3 bases, and 7 bases lay between the germline ends. CDR1 is MGHDK, CDR2 SYGVNS, per germline. The CDR3 runs 12 residues. The CDR3 sequence is CASSGQDYEQYF. CDR3 nucleotide sequence: TGTGCCAGCAGTGGGCAGGACTACGAGCAGTACTTC.

By its share, this clone is medium-sized (0.01 to 0.1%). The chain uses TRBV7-2 and TRBJ2-7, with 12 bases lining up with TRBD2. CDR1 SGHTA and CDR2 FQGNSA come from the germline V gene. The CDR3 has 14 residues. The J segment lost 4 bases and the V segment lost 4 bases, leaving 2 bases of the junction unmatched. CDR3 DNA sequence: TGTGCCAGCAGCTATACTAGCGGGAGGTACGAGCAGTACTTC. It encodes CASSYTSGRYEQYF.

The chain uses TRBV5-1 and TRBJ1-2; 8 bases agree with TRBD1. V lost 4 bases to trimming and J lost 2 bases; unmatched junction nucleotides: 10. Per the germline V gene, CDR1 is SGHRS and CDR2 is YFSETQ. The length of the CDR3 is 16 residues. CDR3 in DNA: TGCGCCAGCAGCCGTTGGACAGGGAACCCCAACTATGGCTACACCTTC. Its translation: CASSRWTGNPNYGYTF.

In this sample, this clone is medium-sized (0.01 to 0.1%). The chain recombines TRBV6-1 with TRBJ2-1; 10 bases align to TRBD2. Germline V gives CDR1 MNHNS, CDR2 SASEGT. V lost 2 bases to trimming and J lost 4 bases; unmatched junction nucleotides: 2. This CDR3 is built from 15 residues. The CDR3 nucleotides are TGTGCCAGCAGTGAAAGGACTAGCGGATACAATGAGCAGTTCTTC. It specifies CASSERTSGYNEQFF.

The rearrangement links TRBV2 to TRBJ1-1; perhaps TRBD1 as D (5 bases). The length of the CDR3 is 12 residues. V lost 9 bases and J lost 2, with 10 bases in between. The V gene's germline CDR1 is SNHLY and CDR2 FYNNEI. The CDR3 bases are TGTGCCAGTTTAAGGGGAAACACTGAAGCTTTCTTT. This codes for CASLRGNTEAFF. The full variable domain, with the rest looked up from reference TRBV2 and TRBJ1-1, is EPEVTQTPSHQVTQMGQEVILRCVPISNHLYFYWYRQILGQKVEFLVSFYNNEISEKSEIFDDQFSVERPDGSNFTLKIRSTKLEDSAMYFCASLRGNTEAFFGQGTRLTVV.

This clone is deemed medium-sized. The chain joins TRBV10-1 to TRBJ2-1; D is uncertain. The CDR3 is 15 residues long. Germline values: CDR1 WNHNN, CDR2 SYGVQD (reference sequence). V dropped 0 bases and J dropped 6 bases, with 12 bases sitting between them. CDR3 amino acids: CASSESYGITNEQFF. CDR3 bases: TGCGCCAGCAGTGAGTCGTATGGGATAACCAATGAGCAGTTCTTC.

The rearrangement links TRBV9 to TRBJ2-7, with TRBD2 identical over 9 bases. V shed 4 bases, J shed 5 bases, and the junction held 10 bases outside the gene matches. The germline CDR1 and CDR2 sequences are SGDLS and YYNGEE. The CDR3 loop spans 15 amino acids. The CDR3 is CASSPSGRSFDEQYF. CDR3 DNA sequence: TGTGCCAGCAGCCCGAGCGGGAGGAGTTTTGACGAGCAGTACTTC.

A few counts support this clone. The rearrangement uses TRBV5-4 and TRBJ2-3; 8 positions agree with TRBD2. The CDR3 covers 15 residues. V was pared by 4 bases and J by 2 bases, with 6 bases of the junction left unmatched. Germline V lookup: CDR1 SGHNT, CDR2 YYREEE (reference sequence). The CDR3 here is CASSASGGLTDTQYF. In DNA, the CDR3 is TGTGCCAGCAGCGCGAGCGGGGGACTCACAGATACGCAGTATTTT.

The table lists this clone with a count of one. The J gene is TRBJ2-1, the V gene TRBV6-5, with D hard to call. Trimming removed 5 bases from V and 4 bases from J, with 3 bases in between. Germline V gene lookup returns CDR1 MNHEY and CDR2 SVGAGI. The CDR3 sequence is 11 residues long. In DNA form, the CDR3 reads TGTGCCAGCAGTAAATACAATGAGCAGTTCTTC. It codes for CASSKYNEQFF.

This clone was picked up a small number of times. The chain employs TRBV27 and TRBJ2-7, with TRBD1 matching over 8 bases. V gave up 4 bases and J gave up 1 base; unmatched junction bases: 0. The CDR3 consists of 13 residues. CDR1 is MNHEY, CDR2 SMNVEV, per germline (reference sequence). CDR3 DNA sequence: TGTGCCAGCAGTTGGACAGGGTCCTACGAGCAGTACTTC. It codes for CASSWTGSYEQYF.

The genes are TRBV11-2 and TRBJ1-6; 8 nucleotides align to TRBD1. The V segment lost 5 bases and the J segment 3 bases; nucleotides outside the gene matches: 6. The V gene's germline CDR1 is SGHAT and CDR2 FQNNGV. CDR3 length: 16 residues. The CDR3 DNA follows: TGTGCCAGCAGCCAGACAGGGGATTACTATAATTCACCCCTCCACTTT. Translation: CASSQTGDYYNSPLHF.

The chain recombines TRBV6-5 with TRBJ2-7, with D tentatively TRBD1 (6 bases). The CDR3 is made up of 12 amino acids. The ends were cut back, 8 bases at V and 5 bases at J, with 13 bases in the middle. Per germline, CDR1 MNHEY and CDR2 SVGAGI. CDR3 nucleotide sequence: TGTGCCAGCTTCCCAGGGGTGGACGAGCAGTACTTC. This translates into CASFPGVDEQYF.

The CDR3 protein is CASTTGTNPYNEQFF. CDR3 DNA sequence: TGTGCCAGCACAACCGGGACAAACCCCTACAATGAGCAGTTCTTC. This rearrangement joins TRBV5-4 to TRBJ2-1, with TRBD1 as a possible D gene (6 bases). The CDR3 spans 15 residues. The V gene lost 6 bases and the J gene lost 2 bases, with 15 bases spanning the gap. Germline assignment: CDR1 SGHNT and CDR2 YYREEE (reference sequence).

This clone was seen once. The chain links TRBV16 to TRBJ2-5, with D tentatively TRBD2 (5 bases). The CDR3 consists of 14 residues. Per germline, CDR1 KGHSY and CDR2 FQNENV. V was trimmed by 5 bases and J by 6 bases, leaving 16 bases between them. This CDR3 reads CASSRAGNVKTQYF. The CDR3 region has the DNA TGTGCCAGCAGCAGGGCGGGCAATGTGAAGACCCAGTACTTC.

The chain couples TRBV4-1 to TRBJ2-1, with D possibly called TRBD1 or TRBD2 (5 bases each). This CDR3 comprises 15 residues. V was cut by 1 base and J by 8 bases, with 15 bases left in between. Germline assignment: CDR1 MGHRA and CDR2 YSYEKL. CDR3 DNA: TGCGCCAGCAGCCAAGTTGATCGGGGCTGGTATGAGCAGTTCTTC. Translating it yields CASSQVDRGWYEQFF.

V gene TRBV4-1 combines with J gene TRBJ2-5; D is unclear. CDR3 size: 15 residues. The germline CDR1 and CDR2 sequences are MGHRA and YSYEKL. The V gene lost 1 base and the J gene lost 5 bases, with 14 bases spanning the gap. The CDR3 DNA reads as TGCGCCAGCAGCCAAGGCGTTTCCGTCCCGGAGACCCAGTACTTC. Protein product: CASSQGVSVPETQYF.

The chain has TRBV11-2 and TRBJ1-4; D uncertain. CDR1 and CDR2 (germline): SGHAT, FQNNGV. The CDR3 runs to 15 residues. V was trimmed by 4 bases and J by 5 bases, leaving 14 bases between them. CDR3 loop: CASSSPGASNEKLFF. CDR3 bases: TGTGCCAGCAGCTCCCCTGGAGCCAGCAATGAAAAACTGTTTTTT.

This clone was detected only a few times. The chain is built from TRBV6-5 and TRBJ2-2, with D unresolved. The CDR3 totals 13 residues. The V end lost 5 bases, the J end lost 5 bases, and 9 bases lay between the germline ends. Per the germline V gene, CDR1 is MNHEY and CDR2 is SVGAGI. CDR3 residues: CASSPLLTGELFF. The CDR3, as DNA: TGTGCCAGCAGTCCGTTACTAACCGGGGAGCTGTTTTTT.

This clone was observed a few times. The chain couples TRBV7-6 to TRBJ1-2; D is possibly TRBD1 (6 bases). Trimming took off 1 base at V and 4 bases at J, with 10 bases between the two ends. CDR1 SGHVS and CDR2 FNYEAQ come from the germline V gene. CDR3 length: 14 amino acids. CDR3 residues: CASSLEGVGYGYTF. DNA of the CDR3: TGTGCCAGCAGCTTAGAGGGGGTGGGCTATGGCTACACCTTC.

The genes are TRBV7-6 and TRBJ2-3; D is uncertain. This CDR3 has 14 residues. Trimming removed 1 base at V and 2 bases at J, with 7 bases between. Per the germline V gene, CDR1 is SGHVS and CDR2 is FNYEAQ. The CDR3 loop reads CASSLGGPTDTQYF. CDR3 nucleotide sequence: TGTGCCAGCAGCTTAGGAGGCCCCACAGATACGCAGTATTTT.

The sample holds a few counts of this clone. V usage is TRBV4-3 and J usage is TRBJ1-2; 9 positions agree with TRBD1. CDR3 size: 15 residues. V lost 0 bases and J lost 4; bases outside the gene matches: 3. Germline CDR1 LGHNA, CDR2 YSLEER. Here the CDR3 DNA reads TGCGCCAGCAGCCAAGAGACAGGGGGTGTCTATGGCTACACCTTC. Translated, it gives CASSQETGGVYGYTF.

A few counts support this clone. J is TRBJ2-7 and V is TRBV4-2; 10 bases align to TRBD1. CDR1 is LGHNA and CDR2 is YNFKEQ in the germline V gene. There are 14 residues in the CDR3. Unmatched junction bases numbered 2, after V lost 4 bases and J lost 2 bases. CDR3 amino acids: CASSRGTGAYEQYF. CDR3 coding DNA: TGTGCCAGCAGCCGCGGGACAGGGGCCTACGAGCAGTACTTC.

This clone was detected a few times. The rearrangement uses TRBV5-5 and TRBJ2-2, with 8 bases aligning to TRBD1. The CDR3 contains 18 residues. V lost 4 bases and J lost 4; bases outside the gene matches: 15. Germline-derived CDR1 and CDR2 are SGHKS and YYEKEE (reference sequence). CDR3 amino acids: CASSLSDDDRGGTGELFF. CDR3 DNA sequence: TGTGCCAGCAGCCTCAGTGATGACGACAGGGGTGGCACCGGGGAGCTGTTTTTT.